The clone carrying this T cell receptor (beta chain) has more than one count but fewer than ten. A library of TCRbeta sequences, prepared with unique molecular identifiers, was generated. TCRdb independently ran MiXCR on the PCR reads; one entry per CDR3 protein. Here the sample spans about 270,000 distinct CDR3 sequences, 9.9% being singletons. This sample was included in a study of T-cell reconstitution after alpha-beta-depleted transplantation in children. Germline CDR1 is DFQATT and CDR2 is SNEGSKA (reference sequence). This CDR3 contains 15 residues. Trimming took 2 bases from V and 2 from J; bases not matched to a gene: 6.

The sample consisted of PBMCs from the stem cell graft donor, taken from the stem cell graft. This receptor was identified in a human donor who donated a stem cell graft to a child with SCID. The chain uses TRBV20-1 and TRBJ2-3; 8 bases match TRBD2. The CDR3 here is CSARFGGGPTDTQYF. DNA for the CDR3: TGCAGTGCTAGATTTGGCGGGGGGCCCACAGATACGCAGTATTTT.